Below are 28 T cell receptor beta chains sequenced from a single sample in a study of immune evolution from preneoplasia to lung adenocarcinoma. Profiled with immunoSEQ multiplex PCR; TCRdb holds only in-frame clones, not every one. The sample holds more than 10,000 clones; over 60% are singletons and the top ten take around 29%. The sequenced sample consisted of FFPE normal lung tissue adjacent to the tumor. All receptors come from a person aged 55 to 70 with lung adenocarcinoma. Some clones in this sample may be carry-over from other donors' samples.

CDR3 bases: TGTGCCAGCAGCTTTGAAGCAGTGTACCAAGAGACCCAGTACTTC. Its protein is CASSFEAVYQETQYF. This chain links TRBV7-8 with TRBJ2-5; no definite D call. The CDR3 length is 15 residues. Trimming left V 3 bases short and J 0 bases short, with 11 bases between. Germline V gene data show CDR1 as SGHVS and CDR2 as FQNEAQ.

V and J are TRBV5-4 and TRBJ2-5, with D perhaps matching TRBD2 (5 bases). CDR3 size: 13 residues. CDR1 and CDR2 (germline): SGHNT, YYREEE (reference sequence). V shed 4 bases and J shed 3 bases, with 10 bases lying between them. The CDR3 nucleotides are TGTGCCAGCAGCGCTTATAGCGAAGAGACCCAGTACTTC. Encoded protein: CASSAYSEETQYF.

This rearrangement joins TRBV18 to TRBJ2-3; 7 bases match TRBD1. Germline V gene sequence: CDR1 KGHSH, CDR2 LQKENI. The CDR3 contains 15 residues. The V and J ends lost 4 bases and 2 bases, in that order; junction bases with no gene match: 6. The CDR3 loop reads CASSLTGTDTDTQYF. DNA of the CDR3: TGTGCCAGCTCACTGACAGGGACAGACACAGATACGCAGTATTTT.

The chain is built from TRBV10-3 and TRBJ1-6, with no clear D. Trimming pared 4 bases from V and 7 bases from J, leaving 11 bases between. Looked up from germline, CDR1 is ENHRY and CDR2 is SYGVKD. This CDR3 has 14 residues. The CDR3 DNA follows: TGTGCCATCAGTGTCGGGAAGGACAATTCACCCCTCCACTTT. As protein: CAISVGKDNSPLHF.

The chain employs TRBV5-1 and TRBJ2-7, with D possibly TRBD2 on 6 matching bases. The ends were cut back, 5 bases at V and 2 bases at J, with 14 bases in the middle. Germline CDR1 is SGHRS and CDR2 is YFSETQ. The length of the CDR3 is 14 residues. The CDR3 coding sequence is TGCGCCAGCAGGACCGGGAGTGGAACCTACGAGCAGTACTTC. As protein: CASRTGSGTYEQYF.

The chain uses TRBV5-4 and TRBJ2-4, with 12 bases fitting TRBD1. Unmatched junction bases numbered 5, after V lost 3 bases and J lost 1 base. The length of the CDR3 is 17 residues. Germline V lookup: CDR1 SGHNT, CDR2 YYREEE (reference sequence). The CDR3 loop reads CASSSQGQGAAKNIQYF. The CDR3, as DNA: TGTGCCAGCAGCTCTCAGGGACAGGGGGCTGCCAAAAACATTCAGTACTTC. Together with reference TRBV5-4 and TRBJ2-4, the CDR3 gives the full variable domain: ETGVTQSPTHLIKTRGQQVTLRCSSQSGHNTVSWYQQALGQGPQFIFQYYREEENGRGNFPPRFSGLQFPNYSSELNVNALELDDSALYLCASSSQGQGAAKNIQYFGAGTRLSVL.

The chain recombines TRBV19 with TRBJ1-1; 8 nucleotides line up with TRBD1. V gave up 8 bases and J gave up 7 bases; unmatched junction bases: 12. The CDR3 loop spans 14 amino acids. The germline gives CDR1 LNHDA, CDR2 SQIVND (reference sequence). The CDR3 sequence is CASAVGQGHVEAFF. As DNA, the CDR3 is TGTGCCAGTGCAGTAGGACAGGGTCATGTTGAAGCTTTCTTT.

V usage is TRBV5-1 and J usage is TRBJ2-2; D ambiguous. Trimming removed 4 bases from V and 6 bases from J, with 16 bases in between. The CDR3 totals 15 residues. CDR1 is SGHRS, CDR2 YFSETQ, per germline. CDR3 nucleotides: TGCGCCAGCAGCCAGGCTCGATTAGAGGCCGGGGAGCTGTTTTTT. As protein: CASSQARLEAGELFF.

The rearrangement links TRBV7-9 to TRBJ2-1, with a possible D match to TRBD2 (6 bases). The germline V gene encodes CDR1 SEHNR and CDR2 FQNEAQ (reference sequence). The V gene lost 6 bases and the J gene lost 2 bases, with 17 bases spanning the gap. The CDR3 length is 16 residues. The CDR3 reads CASRTSSVKTYNEQFF. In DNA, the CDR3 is TGTGCCAGCAGGACTTCTAGCGTGAAGACCTACAATGAGCAGTTCTTC.

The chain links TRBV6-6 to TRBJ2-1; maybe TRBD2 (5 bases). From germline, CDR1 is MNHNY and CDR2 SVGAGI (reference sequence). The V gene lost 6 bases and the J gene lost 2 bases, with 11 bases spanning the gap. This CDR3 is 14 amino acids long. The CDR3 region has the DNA TGTGCCAGCAGCCTAACGAGGGCCTACAATGAGCAGTTCTTC. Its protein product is CASSLTRAYNEQFF.

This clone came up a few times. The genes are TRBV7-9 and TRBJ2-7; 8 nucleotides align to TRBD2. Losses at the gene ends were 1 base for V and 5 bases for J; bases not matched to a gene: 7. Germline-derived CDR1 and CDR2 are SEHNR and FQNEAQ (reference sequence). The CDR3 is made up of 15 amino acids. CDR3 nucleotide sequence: TGTGCCAGCAGCTTAGTAACGGGAGGGCCCCACGAGCAGTACTTC. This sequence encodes CASSLVTGGPHEQYF.

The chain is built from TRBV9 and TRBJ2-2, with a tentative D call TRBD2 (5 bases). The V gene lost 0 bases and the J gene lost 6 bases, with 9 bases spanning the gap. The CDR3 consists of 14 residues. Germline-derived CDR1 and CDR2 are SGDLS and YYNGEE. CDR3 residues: CASSVERRAGELFF. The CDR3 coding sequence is TGTGCCAGCAGCGTAGAGCGGCGGGCCGGGGAGCTGTTTTTT.

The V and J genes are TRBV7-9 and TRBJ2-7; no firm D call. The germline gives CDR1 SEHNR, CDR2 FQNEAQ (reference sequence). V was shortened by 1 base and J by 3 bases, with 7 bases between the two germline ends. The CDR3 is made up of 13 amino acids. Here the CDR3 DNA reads TGTGCCAGCAGCTTAGGAACCTTCTACGAGCAGTACTTC. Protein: CASSLGTFYEQYF.

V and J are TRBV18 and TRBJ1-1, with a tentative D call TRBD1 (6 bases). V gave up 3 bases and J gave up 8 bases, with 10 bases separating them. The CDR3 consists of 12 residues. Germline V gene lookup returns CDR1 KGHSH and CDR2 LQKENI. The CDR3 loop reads CASSPRTAEAFF. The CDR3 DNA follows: TGTGCCAGCTCACCGAGGACAGCCGAAGCTTTCTTT.

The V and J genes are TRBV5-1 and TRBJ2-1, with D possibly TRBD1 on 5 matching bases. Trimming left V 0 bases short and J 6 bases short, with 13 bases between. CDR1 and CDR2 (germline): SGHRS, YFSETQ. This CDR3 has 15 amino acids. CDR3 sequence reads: CASSLGSGIGNEQFF. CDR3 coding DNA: TGCGCCAGCAGCTTGGGGTCAGGGATAGGCAATGAGCAGTTCTTC.

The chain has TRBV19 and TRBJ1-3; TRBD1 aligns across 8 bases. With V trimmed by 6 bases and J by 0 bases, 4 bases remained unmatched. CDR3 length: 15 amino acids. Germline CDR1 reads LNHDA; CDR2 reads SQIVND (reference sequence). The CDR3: CASRNGQGSGNTIYF. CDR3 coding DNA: TGTGCCAGTAGAAACGGACAGGGCTCTGGAAACACCATATATTTT.

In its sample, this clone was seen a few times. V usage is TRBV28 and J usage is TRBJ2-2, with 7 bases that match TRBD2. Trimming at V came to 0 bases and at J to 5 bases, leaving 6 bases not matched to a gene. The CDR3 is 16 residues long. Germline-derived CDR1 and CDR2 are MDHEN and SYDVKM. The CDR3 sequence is CASSLWRGRRTGELFF. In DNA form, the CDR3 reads TGTGCCAGCAGTTTATGGCGGGGGAGGAGGACCGGGGAGCTGTTTTTT.

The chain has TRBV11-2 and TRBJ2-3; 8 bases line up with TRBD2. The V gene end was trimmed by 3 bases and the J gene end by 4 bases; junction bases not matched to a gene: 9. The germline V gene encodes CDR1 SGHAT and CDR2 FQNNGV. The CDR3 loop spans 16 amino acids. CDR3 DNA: TGTGCCAGCAGCTTTCTTGAAGCGGGAGCGGCAGATACGCAGTATTTT. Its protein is CASSFLEAGAADTQYF. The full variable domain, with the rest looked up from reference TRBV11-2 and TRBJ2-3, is EAGVAQSPRYKIIEKRQSVAFWCNPISGHATLYWYQQILGQGPKLLIQFQNNGVVDDSQLPKDRFSAERLKGVDSTLKIQPAKLEDSAVYLCASSFLEAGAADTQYFGPGTRLTVL.

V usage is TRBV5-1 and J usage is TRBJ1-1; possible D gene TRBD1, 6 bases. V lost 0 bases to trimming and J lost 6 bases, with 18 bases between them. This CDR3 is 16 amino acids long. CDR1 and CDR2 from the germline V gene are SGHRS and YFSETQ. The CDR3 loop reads CASSLEVGGAVPEAFF. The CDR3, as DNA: TGCGCCAGCAGCTTGGAGGTCGGGGGGGCCGTCCCTGAAGCTTTCTTT.

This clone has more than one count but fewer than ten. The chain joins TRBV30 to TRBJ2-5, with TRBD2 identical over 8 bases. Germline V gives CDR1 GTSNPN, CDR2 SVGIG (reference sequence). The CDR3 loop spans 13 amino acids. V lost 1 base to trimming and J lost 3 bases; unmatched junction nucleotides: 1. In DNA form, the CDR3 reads TGTGCCTGGAGTGCGGGACTAGAAGAGACCCAGTACTTC. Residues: CAWSAGLEETQYF.

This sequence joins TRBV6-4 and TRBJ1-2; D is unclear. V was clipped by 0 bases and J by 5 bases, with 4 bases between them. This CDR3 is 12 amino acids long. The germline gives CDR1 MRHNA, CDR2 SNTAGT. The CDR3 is CASSDSEYGYTF. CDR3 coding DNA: TGTGCCAGCAGTGACTCGGAGTATGGCTACACCTTC.

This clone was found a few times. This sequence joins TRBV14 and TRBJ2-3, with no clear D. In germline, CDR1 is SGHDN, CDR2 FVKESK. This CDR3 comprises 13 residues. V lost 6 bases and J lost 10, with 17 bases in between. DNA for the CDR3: TGTGCCAGCAGTATCACAGAACAATCGCCGCAGTATTTT. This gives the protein CASSITEQSPQYF.

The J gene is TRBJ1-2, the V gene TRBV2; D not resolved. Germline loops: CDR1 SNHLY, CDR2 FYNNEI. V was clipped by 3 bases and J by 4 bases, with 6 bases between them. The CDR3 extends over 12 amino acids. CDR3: CASSEEGYGYTF. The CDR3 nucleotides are TGTGCCAGCAGTGAGGAAGGCTATGGCTACACCTTC.

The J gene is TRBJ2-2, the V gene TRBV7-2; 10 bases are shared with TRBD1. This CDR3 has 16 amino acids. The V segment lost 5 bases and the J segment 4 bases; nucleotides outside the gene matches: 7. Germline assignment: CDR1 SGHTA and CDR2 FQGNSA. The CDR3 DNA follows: TGTGCCAGCAGCATCCGACAGGGGGCTCTCACCGGGGAGCTGTTTTTT. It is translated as CASSIRQGALTGELFF.

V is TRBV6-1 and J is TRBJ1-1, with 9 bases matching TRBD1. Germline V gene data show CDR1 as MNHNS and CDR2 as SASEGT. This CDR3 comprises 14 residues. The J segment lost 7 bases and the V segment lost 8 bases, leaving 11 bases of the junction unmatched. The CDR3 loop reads CASVDRGILNEAFF. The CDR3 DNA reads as TGTGCCAGCGTTGACAGGGGGATCCTTAATGAAGCTTTCTTT.

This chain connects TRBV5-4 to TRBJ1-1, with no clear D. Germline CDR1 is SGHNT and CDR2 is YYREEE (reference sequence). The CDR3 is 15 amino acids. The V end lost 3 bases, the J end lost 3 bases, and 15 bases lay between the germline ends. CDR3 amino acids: CASSSERRGDTEAFF. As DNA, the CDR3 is TGTGCCAGCAGCTCGGAACGACGAGGTGACACTGAAGCTTTCTTT.

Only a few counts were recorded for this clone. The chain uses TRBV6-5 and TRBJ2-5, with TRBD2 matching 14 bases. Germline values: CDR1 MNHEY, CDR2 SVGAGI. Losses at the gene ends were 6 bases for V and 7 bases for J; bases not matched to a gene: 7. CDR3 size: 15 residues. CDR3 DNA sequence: TGTGCCAGCAGCCCCGGGACTAGCGGGAGTAGGACCCAGTACTTC. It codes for CASSPGTSGSRTQYF.

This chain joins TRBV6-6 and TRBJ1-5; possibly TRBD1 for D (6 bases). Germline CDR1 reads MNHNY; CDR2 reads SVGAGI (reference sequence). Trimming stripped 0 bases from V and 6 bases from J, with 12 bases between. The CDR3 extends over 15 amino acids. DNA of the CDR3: TGTGCCAGCAGTTACTCGGGGGGGGCTGGTCAGCCCCAGCATTTT. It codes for CASSYSGGAGQPQHF.